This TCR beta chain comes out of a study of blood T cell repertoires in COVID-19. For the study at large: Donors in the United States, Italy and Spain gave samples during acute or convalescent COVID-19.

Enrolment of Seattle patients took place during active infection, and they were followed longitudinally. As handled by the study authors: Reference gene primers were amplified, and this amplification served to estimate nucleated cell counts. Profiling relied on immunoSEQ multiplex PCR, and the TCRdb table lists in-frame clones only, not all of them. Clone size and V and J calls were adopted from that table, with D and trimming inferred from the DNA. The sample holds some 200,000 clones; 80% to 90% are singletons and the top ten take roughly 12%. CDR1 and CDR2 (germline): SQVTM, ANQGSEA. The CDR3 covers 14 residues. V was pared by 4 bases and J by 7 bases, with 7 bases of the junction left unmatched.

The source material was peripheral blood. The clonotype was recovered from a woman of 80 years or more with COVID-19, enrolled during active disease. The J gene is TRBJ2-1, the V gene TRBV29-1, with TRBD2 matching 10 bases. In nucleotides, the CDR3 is TGCAGCGTTGTCGGTCTAGCGGGAGTGAATGAGCAGTTCTTC. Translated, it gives CSVVGLAGVNEQFF.